What follows are 10 T cell receptor beta chains derived from one specimen sequenced in a study of OX40 agonist ivuxolimab in advanced cancers. Data came from immunoSEQ multiplex PCR; TCRdb stores just in-frame clones and leaves some out. The table lists tens of thousands of clones, approximately 70% of them singletons, with 20% to 25% in the top ten. Sequenced material: CD4+ or CD8+ T cells sorted from blood, taken in a trial of the OX40 agonist ivuxolimab. The receptors were sampled from an adult with an advanced solid tumor such as melanoma, head and neck, liver or kidney cancer.

The chain employs TRBV7-9 and TRBJ2-1; D is unclear. V dropped 6 bases and J dropped 0 bases, with 12 bases sitting between them. Looked up from germline, CDR1 is SEHNR and CDR2 is FQNEAQ (reference sequence). The CDR3 is 15 residues long. CDR3 in amino acids: CASRSDRDSYNEQFF. The CDR3 nucleotides read TGTGCCAGCAGGTCTGACCGAGACTCCTACAATGAGCAGTTCTTC.

In this sample, this clone turned up a few times. The chain recombines TRBV9 with TRBJ2-5, with D unclear. Trimming shortened V by 0 bases and J by 1 base, and 10 bases separated the two germline ends. Germline CDR1 SGDLS, CDR2 YYNGEE. The CDR3 has 15 residues. The CDR3 loop is CASSVAGQAQETQYF. Here the CDR3 DNA reads TGTGCCAGCAGCGTAGCGGGTCAGGCCCAAGAGACCCAGTACTTC. Variable domain in full (rest from reference TRBV9 and TRBJ2-5): DSGVTQTPKHLITATGQRVTLRCSPRSGDLSVYWYQQSLDQGLQFLIQYYNGEERAKGNILERFSAQQFPDLHSELNLSSLELGDSALYFCASSVAGQAQETQYFGPGTRLLVL.

The chain couples TRBV6-5 to TRBJ2-7, with a weak D call TRBD2 (5 bases). The CDR3 is made up of 14 amino acids. Germline loops: CDR1 MNHEY, CDR2 SVGAGI. Trimming cost V 5 bases and J 3 bases, with 14 bases left between them. In DNA form, the CDR3 reads TGTGCCAGCAGTCCAGAGATGGAGGACTACGAGCAGTACTTC. Translating it yields CASSPEMEDYEQYF.

This clone was observed once. The rearrangement uses TRBV28 and TRBJ2-5, with TRBD2 matching over 10 bases. V trimming: 6 bases; J trimming: 4 bases; junction bases outside the gene matches: 8. Germline V gene lookup returns CDR1 MDHEN and CDR2 SYDVKM. CDR3 size: 15 residues. In DNA, the CDR3 is TGTGCCAGCAGCCATGGCAGCGGGGGGGCAGAGACCCAGTACTTC. Translation: CASSHGSGGAETQYF.

On this clone itself: The junction shows a germline mismatch at one end, possibly a read error. V is TRBV10-3 and J is TRBJ2-1, with D perhaps TRBD2 (5 bases). CDR1 and CDR2 from the germline V gene are ENHRY and SYGVKD. The CDR3 is 14 residues long. DNA of the CDR3: TGTGCCAGCAGTTACTTTGGTCCTAGCTGGGGGCAGTTCTTC. Protein product: CASSYFGPSWGQFF.

This chain links TRBV27 with TRBJ2-1; no clear D. The V gene's germline CDR1 is MNHEY and CDR2 SMNVEV (reference sequence). With 2 bases removed from V and 5 bases from J, the gap between germline ends came to 7 bases. The CDR3 contains 13 residues. For the CDR3, the DNA is TGTGCCAGCAGTTTAAGCAGGAACAATGAGCAGTTCTTC. Its translation: CASSLSRNNEQFF.

There are a few counts of this clone. Mismatch with germline at one junction end may stem from a read error. The J gene is TRBJ2-2, the V gene TRBV9; TRBD1 is a possible D gene (5 bases). CDR1 SGDLS and CDR2 YYNGEE come from the germline V gene. This CDR3 has 15 amino acids. Here the CDR3 DNA reads TGTGCCAGCAGCGCGAGGACAACGAATACCGGGGAGCTGTTTTTT. This codes for CASSARTTNTGELFF.

The chain employs TRBV6-5 and TRBJ2-2, with a possible D match to TRBD2 (7 bases). CDR1 is MNHEY and CDR2 is SVGAGI in the germline V gene. The CDR3 is 14 amino acids. V lost 9 bases and J 7 bases, leaving 18 bases between the germline ends. The CDR3 nucleotides read TGTGCCAGTCGGCGGGGGCGAGGCATCGGGGAGCTGTTTTTT. Amino acids: CASRRGRGIGELFF.

The J gene is TRBJ1-6, the V gene TRBV5-6; D is ambiguous. Per the germline V gene, CDR1 is SGHDT and CDR2 is YYEEEE. CDR3 length equals 14 residues. With 0 bases removed from V and 7 bases from J, the gap between germline ends came to 8 bases. CDR3 nucleotides: TGTGCCAGCAGCTTGGACACCCTCAATTCACCCCTCCACTTT. It is translated as CASSLDTLNSPLHF.

V usage is TRBV28 and J usage is TRBJ2-7; D might be TRBD1 (5 bases). From germline, CDR1 is MDHEN and CDR2 SYDVKM. The V end was cut by 3 bases, the J end by 2 bases, with 8 bases between. The CDR3 is made up of 13 amino acids. CDR3 DNA sequence: TGTGCCAGCAGTTTTCAGGGAACCTACGAGCAGTACTTC. This encodes CASSFQGTYEQYF.